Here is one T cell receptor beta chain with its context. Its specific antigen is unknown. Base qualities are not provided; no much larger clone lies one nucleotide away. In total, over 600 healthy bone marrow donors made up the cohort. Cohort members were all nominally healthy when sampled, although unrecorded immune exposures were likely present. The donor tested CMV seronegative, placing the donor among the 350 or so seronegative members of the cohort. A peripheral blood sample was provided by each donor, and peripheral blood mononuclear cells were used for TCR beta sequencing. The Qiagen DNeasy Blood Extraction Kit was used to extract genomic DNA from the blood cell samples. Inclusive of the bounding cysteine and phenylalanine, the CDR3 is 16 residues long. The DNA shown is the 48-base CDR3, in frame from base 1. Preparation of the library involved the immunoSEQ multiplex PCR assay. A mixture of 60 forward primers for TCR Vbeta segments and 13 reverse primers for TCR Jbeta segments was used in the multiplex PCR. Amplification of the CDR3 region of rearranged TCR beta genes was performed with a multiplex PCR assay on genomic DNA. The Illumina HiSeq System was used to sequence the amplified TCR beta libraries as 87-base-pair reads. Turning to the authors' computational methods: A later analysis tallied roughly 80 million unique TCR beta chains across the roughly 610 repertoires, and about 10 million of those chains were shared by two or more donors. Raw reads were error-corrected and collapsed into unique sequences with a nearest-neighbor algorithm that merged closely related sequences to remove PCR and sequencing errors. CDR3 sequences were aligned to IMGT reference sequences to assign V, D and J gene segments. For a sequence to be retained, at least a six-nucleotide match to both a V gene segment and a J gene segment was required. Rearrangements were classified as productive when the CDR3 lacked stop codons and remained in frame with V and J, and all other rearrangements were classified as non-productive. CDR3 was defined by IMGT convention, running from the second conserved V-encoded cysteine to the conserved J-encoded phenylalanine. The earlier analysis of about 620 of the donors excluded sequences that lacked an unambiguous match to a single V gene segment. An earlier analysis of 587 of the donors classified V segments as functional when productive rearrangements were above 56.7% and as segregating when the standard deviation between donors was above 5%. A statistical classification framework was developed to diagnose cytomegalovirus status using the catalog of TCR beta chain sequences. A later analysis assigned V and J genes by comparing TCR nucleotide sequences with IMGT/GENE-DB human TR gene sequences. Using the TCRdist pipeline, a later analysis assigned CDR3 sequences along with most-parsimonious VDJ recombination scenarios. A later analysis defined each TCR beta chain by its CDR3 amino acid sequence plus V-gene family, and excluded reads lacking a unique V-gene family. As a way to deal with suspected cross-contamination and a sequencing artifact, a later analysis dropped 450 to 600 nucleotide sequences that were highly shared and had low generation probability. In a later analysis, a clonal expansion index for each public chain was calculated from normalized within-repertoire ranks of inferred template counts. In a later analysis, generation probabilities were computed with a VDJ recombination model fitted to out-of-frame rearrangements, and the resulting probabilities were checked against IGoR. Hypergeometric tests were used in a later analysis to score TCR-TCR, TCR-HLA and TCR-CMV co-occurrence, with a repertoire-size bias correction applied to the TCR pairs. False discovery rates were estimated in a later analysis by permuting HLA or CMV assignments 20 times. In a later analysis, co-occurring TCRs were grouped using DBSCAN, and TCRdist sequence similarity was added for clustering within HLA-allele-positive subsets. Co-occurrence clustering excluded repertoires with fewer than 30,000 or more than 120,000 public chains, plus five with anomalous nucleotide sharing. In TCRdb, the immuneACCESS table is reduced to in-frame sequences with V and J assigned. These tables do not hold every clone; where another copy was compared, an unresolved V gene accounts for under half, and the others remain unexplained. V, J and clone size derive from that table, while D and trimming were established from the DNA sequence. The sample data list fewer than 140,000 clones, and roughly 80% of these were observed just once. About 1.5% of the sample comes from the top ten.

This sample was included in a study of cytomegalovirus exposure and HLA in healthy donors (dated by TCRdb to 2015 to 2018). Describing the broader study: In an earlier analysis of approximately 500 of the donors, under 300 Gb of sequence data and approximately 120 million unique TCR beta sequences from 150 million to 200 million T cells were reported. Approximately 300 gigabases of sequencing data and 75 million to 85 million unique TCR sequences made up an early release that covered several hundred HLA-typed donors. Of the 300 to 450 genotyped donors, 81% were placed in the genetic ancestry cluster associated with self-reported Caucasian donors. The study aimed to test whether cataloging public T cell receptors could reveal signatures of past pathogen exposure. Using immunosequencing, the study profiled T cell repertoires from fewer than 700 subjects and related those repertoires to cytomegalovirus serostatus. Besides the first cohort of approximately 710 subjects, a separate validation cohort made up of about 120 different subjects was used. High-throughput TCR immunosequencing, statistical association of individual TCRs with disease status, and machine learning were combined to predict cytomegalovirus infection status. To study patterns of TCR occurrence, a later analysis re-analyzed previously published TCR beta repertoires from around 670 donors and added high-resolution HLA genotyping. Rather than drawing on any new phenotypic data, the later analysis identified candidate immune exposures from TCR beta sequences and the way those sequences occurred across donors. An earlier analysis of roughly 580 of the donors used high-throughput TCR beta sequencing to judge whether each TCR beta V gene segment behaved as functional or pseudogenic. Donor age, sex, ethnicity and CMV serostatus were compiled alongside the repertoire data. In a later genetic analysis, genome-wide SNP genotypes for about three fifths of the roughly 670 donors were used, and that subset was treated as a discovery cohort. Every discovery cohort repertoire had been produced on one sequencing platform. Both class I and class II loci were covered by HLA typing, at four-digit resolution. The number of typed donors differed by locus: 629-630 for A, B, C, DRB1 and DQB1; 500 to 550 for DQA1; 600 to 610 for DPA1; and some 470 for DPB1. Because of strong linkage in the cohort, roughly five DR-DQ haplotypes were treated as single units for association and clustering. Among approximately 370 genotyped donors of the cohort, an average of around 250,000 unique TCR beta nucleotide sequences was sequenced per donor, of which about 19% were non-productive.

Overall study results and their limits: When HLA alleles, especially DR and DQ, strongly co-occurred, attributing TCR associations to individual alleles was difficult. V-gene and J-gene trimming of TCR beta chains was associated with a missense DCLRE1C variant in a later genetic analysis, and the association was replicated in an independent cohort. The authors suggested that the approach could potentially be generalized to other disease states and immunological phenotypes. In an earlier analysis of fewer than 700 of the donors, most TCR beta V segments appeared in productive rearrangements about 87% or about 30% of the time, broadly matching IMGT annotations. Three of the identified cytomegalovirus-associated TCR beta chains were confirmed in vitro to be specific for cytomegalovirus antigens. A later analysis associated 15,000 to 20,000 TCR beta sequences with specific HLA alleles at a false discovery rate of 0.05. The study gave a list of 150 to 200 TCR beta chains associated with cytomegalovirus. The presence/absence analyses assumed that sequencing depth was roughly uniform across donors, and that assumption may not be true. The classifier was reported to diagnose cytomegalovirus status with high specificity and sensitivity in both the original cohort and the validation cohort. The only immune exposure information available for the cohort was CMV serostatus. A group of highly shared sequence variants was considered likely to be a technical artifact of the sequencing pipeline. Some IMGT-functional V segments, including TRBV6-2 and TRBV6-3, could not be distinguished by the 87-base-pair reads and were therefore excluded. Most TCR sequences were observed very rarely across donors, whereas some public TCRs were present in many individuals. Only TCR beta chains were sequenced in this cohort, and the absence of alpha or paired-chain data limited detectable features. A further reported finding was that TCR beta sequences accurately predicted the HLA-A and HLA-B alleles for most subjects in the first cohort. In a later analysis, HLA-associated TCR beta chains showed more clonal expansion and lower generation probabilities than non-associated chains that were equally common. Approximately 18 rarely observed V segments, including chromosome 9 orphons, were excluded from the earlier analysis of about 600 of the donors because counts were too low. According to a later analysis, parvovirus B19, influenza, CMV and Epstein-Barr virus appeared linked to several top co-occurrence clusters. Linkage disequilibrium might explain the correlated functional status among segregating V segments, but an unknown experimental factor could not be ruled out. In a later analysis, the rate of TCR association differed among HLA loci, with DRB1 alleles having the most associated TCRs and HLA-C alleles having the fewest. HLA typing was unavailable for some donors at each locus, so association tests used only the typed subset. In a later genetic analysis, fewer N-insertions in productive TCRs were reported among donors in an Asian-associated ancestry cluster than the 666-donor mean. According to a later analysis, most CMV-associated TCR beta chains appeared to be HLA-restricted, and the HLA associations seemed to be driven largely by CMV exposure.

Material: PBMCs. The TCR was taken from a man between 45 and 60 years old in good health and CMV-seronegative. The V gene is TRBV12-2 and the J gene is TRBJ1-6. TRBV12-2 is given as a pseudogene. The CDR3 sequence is CASRLGGGGCNSPLHF. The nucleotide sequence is TGTGCAAGTCGCTTAGGGGGCGGGGGGTGTAACTCACCCCTCCACTTT.